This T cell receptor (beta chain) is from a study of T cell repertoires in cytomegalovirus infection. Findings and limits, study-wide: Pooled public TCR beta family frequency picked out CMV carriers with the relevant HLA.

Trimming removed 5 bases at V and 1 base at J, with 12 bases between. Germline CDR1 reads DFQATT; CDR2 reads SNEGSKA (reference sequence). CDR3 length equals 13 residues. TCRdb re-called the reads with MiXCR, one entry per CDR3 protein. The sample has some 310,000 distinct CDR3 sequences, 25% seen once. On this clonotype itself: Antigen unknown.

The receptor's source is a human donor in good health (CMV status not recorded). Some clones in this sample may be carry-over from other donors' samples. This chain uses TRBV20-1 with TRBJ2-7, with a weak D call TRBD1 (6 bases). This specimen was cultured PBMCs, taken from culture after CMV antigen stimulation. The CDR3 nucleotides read TGCAGTGCTCAACAGGGAAGGTCCTACGAGCAGTACTTC. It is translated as CSAQQGRSYEQYF.